This T cell receptor beta chain was documented in a study of blood T cell repertoires in COVID-19. Across the whole study: Sites in the United States, Italy and Spain provided acute and convalescent COVID-19 samples.

Each participant's cohort was designated according to participant-reported clinical history. Germline V gives CDR1 MDHEN, CDR2 SYDVKM. The CDR3 sequence is 15 residues long. After removal of 7 bases from V and 6 bases from J, the junction contained 9 bases not matched to a gene. Authors' data handling: Reference gene primer amplification yielded estimated nucleated cell counts. Assay used: immunoSEQ multiplex PCR; TCRdb lists only in-frame clones, some missing. The V and J calls and clone size were taken over from that table, and D and trimming were inferred from the DNA. The sample holds about 400,000 clones; about 85% are singletons and the top ten take about 2.1%.

The sequencing input was PBMCs or T cells enriched from blood (not recorded which). The sequence came from a woman under 30 with acute COVID-19. J is TRBJ2-1 and V is TRBV28, with 10 bases fitting TRBD2. CDR3 bases: TGTGCCAGCACCATTCTAGCGGGAGAGGGCAATGAGCAGTTCTTC. Amino acid sequence: CASTILAGEGNEQFF.